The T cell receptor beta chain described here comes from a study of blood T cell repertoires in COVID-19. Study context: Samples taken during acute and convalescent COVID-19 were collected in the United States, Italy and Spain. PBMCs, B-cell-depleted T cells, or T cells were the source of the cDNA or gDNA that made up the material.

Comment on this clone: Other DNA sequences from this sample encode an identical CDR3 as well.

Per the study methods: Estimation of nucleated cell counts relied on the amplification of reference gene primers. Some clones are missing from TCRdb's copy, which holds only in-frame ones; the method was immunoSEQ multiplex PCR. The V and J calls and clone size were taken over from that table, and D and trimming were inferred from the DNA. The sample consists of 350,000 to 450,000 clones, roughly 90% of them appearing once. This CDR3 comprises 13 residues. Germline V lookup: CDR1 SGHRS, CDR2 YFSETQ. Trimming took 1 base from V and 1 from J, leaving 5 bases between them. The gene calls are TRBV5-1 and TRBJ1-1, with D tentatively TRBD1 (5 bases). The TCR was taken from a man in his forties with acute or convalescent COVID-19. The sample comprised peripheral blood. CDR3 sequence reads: CASSLQGNTEAFF. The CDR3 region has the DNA TGCGCCAGCAGCTTGCAGGGGAACACTGAAGCTTTCTTT.